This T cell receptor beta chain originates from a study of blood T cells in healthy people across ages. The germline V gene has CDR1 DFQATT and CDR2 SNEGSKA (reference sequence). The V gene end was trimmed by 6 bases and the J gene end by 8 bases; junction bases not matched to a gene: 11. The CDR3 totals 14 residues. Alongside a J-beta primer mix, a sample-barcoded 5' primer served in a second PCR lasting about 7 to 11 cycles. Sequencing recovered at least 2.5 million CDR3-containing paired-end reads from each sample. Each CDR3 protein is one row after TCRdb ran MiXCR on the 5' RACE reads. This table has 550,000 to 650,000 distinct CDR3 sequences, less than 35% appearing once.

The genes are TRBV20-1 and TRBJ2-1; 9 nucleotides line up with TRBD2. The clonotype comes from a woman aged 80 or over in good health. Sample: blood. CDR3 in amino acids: CSAPFQTSGYEQFF. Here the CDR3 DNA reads TGCAGTGCCCCATTCCAGACTAGCGGTTATGAGCAGTTCTTC.